The 25 T cell receptor beta chains in this list originate from one sample, sequenced in a study of cytomegalovirus exposure and HLA in healthy donors. A multiplex PCR was run with 60 Vbeta primers and 13 Jbeta primers. The method was immunoSEQ multiplex PCR; TCRdb's version includes in-frame clones alone and lacks a portion of them. The sample has over 200,000 clones; around 80% are singletons. Sequenced material: PBMCs. Every receptor here comes from a woman aged 40 to 50 in good health and CMV-seronegative.

The chain links TRBV11-2 to TRBJ2-7, with TRBD1 identical over 9 bases. Germline CDR1 SGHAT, CDR2 FQNNGV. Trimming at V came to 5 bases and at J to 1 base, leaving 6 bases not matched to a gene. The CDR3 covers 15 residues. This chain's CDR3 is CASSRDRDMSYEQYF. CDR3 sequence (DNA): TGTGCCAGCAGCCGGGACAGGGATATGTCCTACGAGCAGTACTTC.

This clone has at least ten counts. The J gene is TRBJ1-5, the V gene TRBV6-1; no clear D gene. With 3 bases removed from V and 4 bases from J, the gap between germline ends came to 10 bases. The CDR3 runs to 14 residues. Germline V gives CDR1 MNHNS, CDR2 SASEGT. The CDR3 DNA reads TGTGCCAGCAGTGATATGGCGGATAATCAGCCCCAGCATTTT. This translates into CASSDMADNQPQHF.

V usage is TRBV15 and J usage is TRBJ2-7; D gene uncertain. Germline CDR1 and CDR2: LNHNV and YYDKDF (reference sequence). The CDR3 runs to 13 residues. The ends were cut back, 0 bases at V and 2 bases at J, with 5 bases in the middle. The CDR3 loop is CATSRDFAYEQYF. CDR3 nucleotide sequence: TGTGCCACCAGCAGAGACTTCGCCTACGAGCAGTACTTC.

The chain links TRBV7-9 to TRBJ1-1; 8 positions agree with TRBD1. The V and J ends lost 4 bases and 5 bases, in that order; junction bases with no gene match: 9. CDR3 length: 15 amino acids. Germline CDR1 is SEHNR and CDR2 is FQNEAQ (reference sequence). This CDR3 reads CASSWIVRGLTEAFF. DNA of the CDR3: TGTGCCAGCAGCTGGATCGTCAGGGGGCTGACTGAAGCTTTCTTT. Full variable domain (remainder filled in from reference TRBV7-9 and TRBJ1-1): DTGVSQNPRHKITKRGQNVTFRCDPISEHNRLYWYRQTLGQGPEFLTYFQNEAQLEKSRLLSDRFSAERPKGSFSTLEIQRTEQGDSAMYLCASSWIVRGLTEAFFGQGTRLTVV.

The chain uses TRBV7-8 and TRBJ1-1; TRBD1 is a possible D gene (5 bases). Trimming pared 8 bases from V and 1 base from J, leaving 14 bases between. Germline CDR1 SGHVS, CDR2 FQNEAQ. The CDR3 is 14 residues long. The CDR3 region has the DNA TGTGCCAGCGCCTCGACAGCGCCGAACACTGAAGCTTTCTTT. Translating it yields CASASTAPNTEAFF.

The chain recombines TRBV5-1 with TRBJ2-1; TRBD1 matches at 7 bases. The CDR3 has 16 residues. V was clipped by 1 base and J by 4 bases; unmatched bases: 8. Germline CDR1 reads SGHRS; CDR2 reads YFSETQ. The CDR3 bases are TGCGCCAGCAGCTTGAATCTGGACAGGACTTACAATGAGCAGTTCTTC. Encoded protein: CASSLNLDRTYNEQFF. The whole variable domain, filled in from reference TRBV5-1 and TRBJ2-1, reads KAGVTQTPRYLIKTRGQQVTLSCSPISGHRSVSWYQQTPGQGLQFLFEYFSETQRNKGNFPGRFSGRQFSNSRSEMNVSTLELGDSALYLCASSLNLDRTYNEQFFGPGTRLTVL.

This chain links TRBV5-1 with TRBJ2-1; D remains unclear. CDR1 and CDR2 (germline): SGHRS, YFSETQ. The germline V and J ends were trimmed by 1 base and 8 bases, with 10 bases remaining between them. The CDR3 is 13 amino acids. As DNA, the CDR3 is TGCGCCAGCAGCTTGTCAAGCCGGGATGAGCAGTTCTTC. Its translation: CASSLSSRDEQFF.

The CDR3 protein is CASSPGTSGEETQYF. CDR3 nucleotide sequence: TGCGCCAGCAGCCCAGGGACTAGCGGGGAAGAGACCCAGTACTTC. V usage is TRBV5-1 and J usage is TRBJ2-5; 13 bases match TRBD2. Germline loops: CDR1 SGHRS, CDR2 YFSETQ. V shed 4 bases, J shed 3 bases, and the junction held 3 bases outside the gene matches. CDR3 length equals 15 residues. The full variable domain, with the rest looked up from reference TRBV5-1 and TRBJ2-5, is KAGVTQTPRYLIKTRGQQVTLSCSPISGHRSVSWYQQTPGQGLQFLFEYFSETQRNKGNFPGRFSGRQFSNSRSEMNVSTLELGDSALYLCASSPGTSGEETQYFGPGTRLLVL.

This clone was counted only a few times. V usage is TRBV5-1 and J usage is TRBJ1-6; D remains unclear. Germline V gives CDR1 SGHRS, CDR2 YFSETQ. The germline V and J ends were trimmed by 0 bases and 5 bases, with 6 bases remaining between them. CDR3 length: 14 residues. CDR3 sequence (DNA): TGCGCCAGCAGCTTGGTGTCAGATAATTCACCCCTCCACTTT. Its protein is CASSLVSDNSPLHF.

The rearrangement links TRBV4-2 to TRBJ2-3, with D maybe TRBD2 (5 bases). The CDR3 loop spans 16 amino acids. Germline V CDR1 and CDR2: LGHNA, YNFKEQ. Trimming pared 0 bases from V and 3 bases from J, leaving 13 bases between. CDR3 in DNA: TGTGCCAGCAGCCAAGAACCGGGAATATTGACAGATACGCAGTATTTT. This sequence encodes CASSQEPGILTDTQYF.

The chain links TRBV19 to TRBJ2-2, with D perhaps matching TRBD1 (6 bases). V lost 7 bases and J lost 5, with 14 bases in between. Germline V gene sequence: CDR1 LNHDA, CDR2 SQIVND (reference sequence). The CDR3 consists of 14 residues. CDR3 nucleotides: TGTGCCAGTAAAGTGGGGGCCACGACCGGGGAGCTGTTTTTT. Translating it yields CASKVGATTGELFF.

CDR3 loop: CASSNERGVTDTQYF. In DNA form, the CDR3 reads TGTGCCAGCAGCAATGAACGGGGGGTGACAGATACGCAGTATTTT. This chain connects TRBV11-1 to TRBJ2-3; 7 nucleotides agree with TRBD2. This CDR3 region has 15 residues. The V gene end was trimmed by 5 bases and the J gene end by 3 bases; junction bases not matched to a gene: 8. Germline assignment: CDR1 SGHAT and CDR2 FQDESV (reference sequence).

The chain uses TRBV28 and TRBJ1-2; possible D gene TRBD1, 6 bases. V gave up 6 bases and J gave up 7 bases, with 21 bases separating them. This CDR3 is 15 amino acids long. Germline CDR1 MDHEN, CDR2 SYDVKM. The CDR3 DNA is TGTGCCAGCAGGCCAGCGGGGGGCCCTAAGGGTGGCTACACCTTC. Its translation: CASRPAGGPKGGYTF.

The chain carries TRBV30 and TRBJ1-4; D unclear. Trimming removed 2 bases from V and 0 bases from J, with 13 bases in between. Germline V lookup: CDR1 GTSNPN, CDR2 SVGIG (reference sequence). The CDR3 sequence is 16 residues long. CDR3 in amino acids: CAWSRWEVSTNEKLFF. CDR3 DNA sequence: TGTGCCTGGAGTAGGTGGGAGGTATCAACTAATGAAAAACTGTTTTTT.

The V and J genes are TRBV18 and TRBJ2-7, with D unclear. Trimming removed 6 bases from V and 1 base from J, with 7 bases in between. Germline assignment: CDR1 KGHSH and CDR2 LQKENI. The CDR3 totals 12 residues. The CDR3 bases are TGTGCCAGCTCCCCCGGGTCCTACGAGCAGTACTTC. It specifies CASSPGSYEQYF.

This clone was counted a few times. V usage is TRBV6-1 and J usage is TRBJ2-7; 7 positions match TRBD1. In germline, CDR1 is MNHNS, CDR2 SASEGT. The CDR3 spans 16 residues. V lost 3 bases to trimming and J lost 0 bases; unmatched junction nucleotides: 8. The CDR3: CASSESAGGASYEQYF. CDR3 DNA: TGTGCCAGCAGTGAGTCAGCAGGGGGAGCCTCCTACGAGCAGTACTTC.

V usage is TRBV7-2 and J usage is TRBJ1-6; a possible D gene is TRBD1 (5 bases). Trimming left V 4 bases short and J 9 bases short, with 7 bases between. Germline-derived CDR1 and CDR2 are SGHTA and FQGNSA. The CDR3 extends over 12 amino acids. The CDR3, as DNA: TGTGCCAGCAGCTCCAGGGTTTCACCCCTCCACTTT. This gives the protein CASSSRVSPLHF.

The chain employs TRBV18 and TRBJ1-6; 8 nucleotides line up with TRBD1. CDR3 size: 17 residues. The trim removed 4 bases at V and 0 bases at J, leaving 5 bases unmatched. The germline gives CDR1 KGHSH, CDR2 LQKENI. CDR3 protein: CASSRQGASSYNSPLHF. The CDR3 region has the DNA TGTGCCAGCTCACGGCAGGGGGCGAGCTCCTATAATTCACCCCTCCACTTT.

V and J are TRBV5-4 and TRBJ2-5; no clear D gene. The DNA end is a closer match to TRBJ2-7, so the J assignment may be wrong. Germline CDR1 is SGHNT and CDR2 is YYREEE (reference sequence). The CDR3 sequence is 11 residues long. The CDR3 is CASSSQYEQYF. In DNA, the CDR3 is TGTGCCAGCAGCTCCCAATACGAGCAGTACTTC.

V usage is TRBV7-9 and J usage is TRBJ1-2, with D possibly TRBD1 on 5 matching bases. This CDR3 has 14 residues. Germline assignment: CDR1 SEHNR and CDR2 FQNEAQ (reference sequence). V lost 5 bases, J lost 8 bases, and 18 bases lay in between. The CDR3 DNA sequence: TGTGCCAGCAGCCAACAGGCAGGGCTTTACGGCTACACCTTC. Translated, it gives CASSQQAGLYGYTF.

As for this clone: The same CDR3 can be traced to other DNA sequences in this sample. The chain couples TRBV9 to TRBJ1-5; D might be TRBD1 (6 bases). V lost 0 bases and J lost 4, with 11 bases in between. From germline, CDR1 is SGDLS and CDR2 YYNGEE. The CDR3 contains 15 residues. Written as DNA, the CDR3 is TGTGCCAGCAGCGTAGAAGGGGGTCGGAATCAGCCCCAGCATTTT. Residues: CASSVEGGRNQPQHF.

This clone occurred once. One end of the junction fails to match germline, which may point to a read error. The chain combines TRBV7-9 with TRBJ1-4; perhaps TRBD1 as D (6 bases). Germline V gene sequence: CDR1 SEHNR, CDR2 FQNEAQ (reference sequence). There are 14 residues in the CDR3. The CDR3 protein is CSSSLEGGNEKLFF. The CDR3 DNA is TGTTCCAGCAGCTTAGAGGGGGGGAATGAAAAACTGTTTTTT. The variable domain in full, with the rest retrieved from reference TRBV7-9 and TRBJ1-4, is DTGVSQNPRHKITKRGQNVTFRCDPISEHNRLYWYRQTLGQGPEFLTYFQNEAQLEKSRLLSDRFSAERPKGSFSTLEIQRTEQGDSAMYLCSSSLEGGNEKLFFGSGTQLSVL.

The rearrangement uses TRBV4-1 and TRBJ2-3; maybe TRBD1 (6 bases). CDR1 is MGHRA, CDR2 YSYEKL, per germline. V gave up 0 bases and J gave up 2 bases, with 21 bases separating them. The CDR3 consists of 19 residues. CDR3 sequence (DNA): TGCGCCAGCAGCCAAGATCGTACATTTGGACAGAAAGACACAGATACGCAGTATTTT. The encoded protein is CASSQDRTFGQKDTDTQYF.

J is TRBJ1-5 and V is TRBV7-8; TRBD1 matches at 8 bases. This CDR3 contains 17 residues. V dropped 1 base and J dropped 1; count of bases not matched to a gene: 6. Germline V gene lookup returns CDR1 SGHVS and CDR2 FQNEAQ. As DNA, the CDR3 is TGTGCCAGCAGCTTAGAGGCCAGGGGGCAAAGCAATCAGCCCCAGCATTTT. Residues: CASSLEARGQSNQPQHF.

This clone was counted a few times. The rearrangement links TRBV28 to TRBJ2-6, with D possibly matching TRBD2 (5 bases). CDR1 MDHEN and CDR2 SYDVKM come from the germline V gene. This CDR3 spans 19 amino acids. V lost 6 bases to trimming and J lost 0 bases, with 21 bases between them. Here the CDR3 reads CASRPHGVVENSGANVLTF. CDR3 DNA sequence: TGTGCCAGCAGACCCCACGGGGTCGTGGAAAACTCTGGGGCCAACGTCCTGACTTTC.